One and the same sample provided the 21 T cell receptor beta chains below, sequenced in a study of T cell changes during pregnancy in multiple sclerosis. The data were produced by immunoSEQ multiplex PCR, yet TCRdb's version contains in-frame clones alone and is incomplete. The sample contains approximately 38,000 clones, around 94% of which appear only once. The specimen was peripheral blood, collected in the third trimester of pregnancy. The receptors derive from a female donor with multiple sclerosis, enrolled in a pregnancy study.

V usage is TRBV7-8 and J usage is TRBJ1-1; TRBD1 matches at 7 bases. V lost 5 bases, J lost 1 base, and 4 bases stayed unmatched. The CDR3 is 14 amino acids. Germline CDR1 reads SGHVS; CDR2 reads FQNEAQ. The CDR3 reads CASSLRTGNTEAFF. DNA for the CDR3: TGTGCCAGCAGCCTCCGGACAGGGAACACTGAAGCTTTCTTT. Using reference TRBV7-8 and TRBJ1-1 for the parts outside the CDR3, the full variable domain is GAGVSQSPRYKVAKRGQDVALRCDPISGHVSLFWYQQALGQGPEFLTYFQNEAQLDKSGLPSDRFFAERPEGSVSTLKIQRTQQEDSAVYLCASSLRTGNTEAFFGQGTRLTVV.

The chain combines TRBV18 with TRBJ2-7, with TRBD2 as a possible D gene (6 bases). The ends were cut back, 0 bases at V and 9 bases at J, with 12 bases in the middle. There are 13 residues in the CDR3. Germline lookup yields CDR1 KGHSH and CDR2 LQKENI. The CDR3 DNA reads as TGTGCCAGCTCACCACCGGGACTTACGACGCAGTACTTC. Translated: CASSPPGLTTQYF.

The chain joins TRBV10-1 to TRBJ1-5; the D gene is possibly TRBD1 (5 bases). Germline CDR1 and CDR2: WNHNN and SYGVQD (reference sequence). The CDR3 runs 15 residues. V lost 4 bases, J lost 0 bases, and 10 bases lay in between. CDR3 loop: CASSGGENSNQPQHF. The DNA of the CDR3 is TGCGCCAGCAGTGGGGGGGAAAATAGCAATCAGCCCCAGCATTTT.

Here the CDR3 DNA reads TGTGCCAGCAGTTCGCCAGGACTGAGGCAGTACTTC. It encodes CASSSPGLRQYF. The chain recombines TRBV27 with TRBJ2-7; TRBD2 might be the D (5 bases). Germline loops: CDR1 MNHEY, CDR2 SMNVEV (reference sequence). The CDR3 has 12 amino acids. V lost 4 bases and J 9 bases, leaving 13 bases between the germline ends.

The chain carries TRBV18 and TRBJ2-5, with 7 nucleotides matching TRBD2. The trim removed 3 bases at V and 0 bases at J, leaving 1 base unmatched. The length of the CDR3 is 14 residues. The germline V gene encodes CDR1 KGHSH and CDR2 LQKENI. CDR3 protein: CASSPGTNQETQYF. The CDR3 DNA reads TGTGCCAGCTCACCTGGGACTAACCAAGAGACCCAGTACTTC.

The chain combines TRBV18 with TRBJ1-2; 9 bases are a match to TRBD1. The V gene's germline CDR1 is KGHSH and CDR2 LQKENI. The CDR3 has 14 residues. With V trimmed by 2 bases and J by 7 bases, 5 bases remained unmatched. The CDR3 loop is CASSPKDRGGGYTF. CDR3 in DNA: TGTGCCAGCTCACCAAAGGACAGGGGTGGTGGCTACACCTTC.

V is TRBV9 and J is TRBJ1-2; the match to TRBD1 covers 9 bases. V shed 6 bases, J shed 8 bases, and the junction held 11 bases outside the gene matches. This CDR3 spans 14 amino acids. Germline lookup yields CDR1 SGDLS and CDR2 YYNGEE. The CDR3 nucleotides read TGTGCCAGCACCACGGGACAGGGACGGTTCGGCTACACCTTC. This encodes CASTTGQGRFGYTF.

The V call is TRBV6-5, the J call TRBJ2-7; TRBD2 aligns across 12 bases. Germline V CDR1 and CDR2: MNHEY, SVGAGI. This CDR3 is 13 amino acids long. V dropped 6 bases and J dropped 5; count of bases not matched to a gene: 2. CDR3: CASRRTSGNEQYF. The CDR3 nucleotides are TGTGCCAGCAGACGGACTAGCGGGAACGAGCAGTACTTC.

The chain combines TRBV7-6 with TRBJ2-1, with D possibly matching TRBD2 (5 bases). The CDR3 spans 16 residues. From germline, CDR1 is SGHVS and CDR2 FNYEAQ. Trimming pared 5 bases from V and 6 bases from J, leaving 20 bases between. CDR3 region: CASSPRGLGMGNEQFF. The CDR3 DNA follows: TGTGCCAGCAGCCCCCGGGGATTAGGAATGGGCAATGAGCAGTTCTTC.

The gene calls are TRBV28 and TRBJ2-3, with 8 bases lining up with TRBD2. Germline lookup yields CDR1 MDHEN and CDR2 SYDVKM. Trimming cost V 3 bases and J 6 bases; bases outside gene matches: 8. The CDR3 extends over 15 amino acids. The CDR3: CASSFAAGVSDTQYF. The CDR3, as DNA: TGTGCCAGCAGTTTCGCAGCGGGGGTCTCCGATACGCAGTATTTT.

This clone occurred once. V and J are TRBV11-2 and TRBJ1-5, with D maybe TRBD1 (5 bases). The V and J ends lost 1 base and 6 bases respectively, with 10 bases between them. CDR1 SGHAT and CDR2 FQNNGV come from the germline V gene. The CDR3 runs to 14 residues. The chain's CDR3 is CASSLASGSQPQHF. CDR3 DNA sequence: TGTGCCAGCAGCTTAGCTTCAGGGTCTCAGCCCCAGCATTTT.

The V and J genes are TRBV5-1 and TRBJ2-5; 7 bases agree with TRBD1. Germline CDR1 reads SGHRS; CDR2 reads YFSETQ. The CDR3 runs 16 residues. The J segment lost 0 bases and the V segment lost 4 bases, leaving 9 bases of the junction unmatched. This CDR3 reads CASSPPGQRYQETQYF. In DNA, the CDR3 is TGCGCCAGCAGCCCACCGGGACAGAGGTACCAAGAGACCCAGTACTTC. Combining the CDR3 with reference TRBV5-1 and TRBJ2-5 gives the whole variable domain KAGVTQTPRYLIKTRGQQVTLSCSPISGHRSVSWYQQTPGQGLQFLFEYFSETQRNKGNFPGRFSGRQFSNSRSEMNVSTLELGDSALYLCASSPPGQRYQETQYFGPGTRLLVL.

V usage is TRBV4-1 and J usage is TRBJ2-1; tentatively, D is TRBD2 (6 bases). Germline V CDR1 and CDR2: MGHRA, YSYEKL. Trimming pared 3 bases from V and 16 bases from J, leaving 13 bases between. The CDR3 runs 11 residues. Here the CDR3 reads CASSQYAGFFF. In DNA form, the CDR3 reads TGCGCCAGCAGCCAGTACGCGGGATTCTTCTTC.

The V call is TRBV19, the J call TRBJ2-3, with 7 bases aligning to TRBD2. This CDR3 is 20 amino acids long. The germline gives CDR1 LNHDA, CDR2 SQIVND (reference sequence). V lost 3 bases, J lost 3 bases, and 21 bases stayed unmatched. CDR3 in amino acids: CASSMRSSGNGVGTTDTQYF. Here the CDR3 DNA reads TGTGCCAGTAGTATGAGGTCTAGCGGTAACGGAGTCGGTACGACAGATACGCAGTATTTT.

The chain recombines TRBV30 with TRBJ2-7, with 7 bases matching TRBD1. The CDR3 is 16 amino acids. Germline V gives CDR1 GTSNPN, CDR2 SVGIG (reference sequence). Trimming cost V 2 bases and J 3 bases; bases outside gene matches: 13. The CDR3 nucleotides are TGTGCCTGGAGTTTGGGTTGGGGACAGCAATTCTACGAGCAGTACTTC. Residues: CAWSLGWGQQFYEQYF.

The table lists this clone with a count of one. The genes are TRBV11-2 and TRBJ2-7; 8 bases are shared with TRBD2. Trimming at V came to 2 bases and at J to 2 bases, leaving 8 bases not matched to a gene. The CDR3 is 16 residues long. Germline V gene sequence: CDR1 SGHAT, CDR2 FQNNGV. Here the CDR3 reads CASSLKTSVETYEQYF. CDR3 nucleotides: TGTGCCAGCAGCTTAAAGACTAGCGTAGAAACCTACGAGCAGTACTTC.

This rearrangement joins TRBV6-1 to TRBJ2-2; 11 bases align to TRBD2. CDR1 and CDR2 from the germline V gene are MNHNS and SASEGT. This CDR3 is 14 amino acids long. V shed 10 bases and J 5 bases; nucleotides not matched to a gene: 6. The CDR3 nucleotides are TGTGCCACTTGGGGACTAGCGGCTACCGGGGAGCTGTTTTTT. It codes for CATWGLAATGELFF.

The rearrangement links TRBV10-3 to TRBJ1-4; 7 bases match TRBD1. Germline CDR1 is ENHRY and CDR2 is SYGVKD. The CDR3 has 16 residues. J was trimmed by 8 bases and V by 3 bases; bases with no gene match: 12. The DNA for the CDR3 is TGTGCCATCAGTGACACCCTGATGACAGGGCGAGAAAAACTGTTTTTT. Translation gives CAISDTLMTGREKLFF.

The CDR3 DNA follows: TGTGCCAGTAGTATAAAGATTCGACAGGGGCAAAACTACGAGCAGTACTTC. Translating gives CASSIKIRQGQNYEQYF. The chain couples TRBV19 to TRBJ2-7; 8 bases are a match to TRBD1. Germline CDR1 LNHDA, CDR2 SQIVND (reference sequence). Unmatched junction bases numbered 12, after V lost 2 bases and J lost 3 bases. The CDR3 is 17 amino acids.

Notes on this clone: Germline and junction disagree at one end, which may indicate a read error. Here the CDR3 DNA reads TGTGCTAGCAGCCCCGAGGCGGGAGGGCCTAACACCGGGGAGCTGTTTTTT. It translates to CASSPEAGGPNTGELFF. The genes are TRBV7-7 and TRBJ2-2; TRBD2 matches at 9 bases. CDR1 and CDR2 from the germline V gene are SSHAT and FNYEAQ (reference sequence). The CDR3 is 17 amino acids.

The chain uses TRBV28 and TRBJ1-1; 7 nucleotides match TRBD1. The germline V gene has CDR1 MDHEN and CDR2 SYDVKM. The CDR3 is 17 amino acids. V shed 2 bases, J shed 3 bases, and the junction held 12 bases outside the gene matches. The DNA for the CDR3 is TGTGCCAGCAGTTTACCGAGACAGGGAACCATTCACACTGAAGCTTTCTTT. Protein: CASSLPRQGTIHTEAFF.